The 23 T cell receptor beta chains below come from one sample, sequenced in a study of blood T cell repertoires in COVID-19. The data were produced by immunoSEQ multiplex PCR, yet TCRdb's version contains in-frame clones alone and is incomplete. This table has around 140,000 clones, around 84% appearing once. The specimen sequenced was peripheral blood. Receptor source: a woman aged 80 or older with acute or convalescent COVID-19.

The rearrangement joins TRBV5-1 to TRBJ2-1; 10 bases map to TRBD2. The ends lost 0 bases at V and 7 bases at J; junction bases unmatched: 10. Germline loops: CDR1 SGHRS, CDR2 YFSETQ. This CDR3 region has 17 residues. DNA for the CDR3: TGCGCCAGCAGCTTGGTACCCCTAGCGGGAGAGGGAAATGAGCAGTTCTTC. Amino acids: CASSLVPLAGEGNEQFF.

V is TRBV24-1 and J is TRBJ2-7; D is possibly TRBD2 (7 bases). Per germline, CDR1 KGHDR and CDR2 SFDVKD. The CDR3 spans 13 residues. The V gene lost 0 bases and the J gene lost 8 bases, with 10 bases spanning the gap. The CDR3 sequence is CATSDLRGAQQYF. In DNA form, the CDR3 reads TGTGCCACCAGTGATTTGCGGGGGGCACAGCAGTACTTC.

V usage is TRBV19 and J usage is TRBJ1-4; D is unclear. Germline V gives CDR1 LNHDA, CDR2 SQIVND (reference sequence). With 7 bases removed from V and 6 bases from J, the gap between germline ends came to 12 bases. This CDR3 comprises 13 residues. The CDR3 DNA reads TGTGCCAGTAAAACGGGTGTGGATGAAAAACTGTTTTTT. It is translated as CASKTGVDEKLFF.

For the CDR3, the DNA is TGTGCCAGCAGTGTAGCCAGGATCGAAAATCAGCCCCAGCATTTT. Its translation is CASSVARIENQPQHF. This chain uses TRBV2 with TRBJ1-5; no clear D. Germline CDR1 is SNHLY and CDR2 is FYNNEI. Trimming left V 4 bases short and J 4 bases short, with 14 bases between. The CDR3 is made up of 15 amino acids.

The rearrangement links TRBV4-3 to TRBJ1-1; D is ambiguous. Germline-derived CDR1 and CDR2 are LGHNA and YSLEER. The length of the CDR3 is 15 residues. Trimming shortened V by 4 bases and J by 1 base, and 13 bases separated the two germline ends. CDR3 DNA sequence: TGCGCCAGCAGCCCACCGGGAGTGCCGAACACTGAAGCTTTCTTT. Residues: CASSPPGVPNTEAFF.

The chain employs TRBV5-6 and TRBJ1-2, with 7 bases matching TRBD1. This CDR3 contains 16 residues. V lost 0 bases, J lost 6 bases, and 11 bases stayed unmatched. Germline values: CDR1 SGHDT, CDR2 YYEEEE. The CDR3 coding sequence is TGTGCCAGCAGCTTGGTTGGGGTCGGCCAGGGGGATGGCTACACCTTC. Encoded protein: CASSLVGVGQGDGYTF.

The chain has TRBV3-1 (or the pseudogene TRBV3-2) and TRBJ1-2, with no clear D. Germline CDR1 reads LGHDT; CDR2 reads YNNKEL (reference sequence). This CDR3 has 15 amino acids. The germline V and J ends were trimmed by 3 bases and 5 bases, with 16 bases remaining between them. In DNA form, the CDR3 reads TGTGCCAGCAGCCATAATCCGGGAGTAGAATATGGCTACACCTTC. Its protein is CASSHNPGVEYGYTF.

The CDR3 DNA is TGTGCCAGCAGTTACCCGACAGGTTTACTAAGAAGGGAAGAGACCCAGTACTTC. Translating it yields CASSYPTGLLRREETQYF. The genes are TRBV6-2 or TRBV6-3 and TRBJ2-5; possible D gene TRBD1, 6 bases. Trimming shortened V by 2 bases and J by 3 bases, and 22 bases separated the two germline ends. The CDR3 runs 18 residues. Germline CDR1 is MNHEY and CDR2 is SVGEGT.

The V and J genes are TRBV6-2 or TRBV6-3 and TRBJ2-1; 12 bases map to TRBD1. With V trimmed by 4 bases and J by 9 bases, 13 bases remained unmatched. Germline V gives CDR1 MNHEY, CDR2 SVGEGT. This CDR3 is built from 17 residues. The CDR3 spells CASSFHGPGQGAGEQFF. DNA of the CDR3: TGTGCCAGCAGTTTTCACGGACCGGGACAGGGGGCTGGTGAGCAGTTCTTC.

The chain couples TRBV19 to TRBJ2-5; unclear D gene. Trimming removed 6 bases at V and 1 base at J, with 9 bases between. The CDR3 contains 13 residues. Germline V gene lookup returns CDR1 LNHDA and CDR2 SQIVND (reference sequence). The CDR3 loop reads CASRTAAQETQYF. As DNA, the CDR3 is TGTGCCAGTAGGACGGCGGCCCAAGAGACCCAGTACTTC.

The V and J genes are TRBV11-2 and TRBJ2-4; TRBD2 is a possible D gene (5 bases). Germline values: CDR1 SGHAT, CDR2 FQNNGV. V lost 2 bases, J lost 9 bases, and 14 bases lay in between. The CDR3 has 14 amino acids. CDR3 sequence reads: CASSLRVGSSIQYF. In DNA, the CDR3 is TGTGCCAGCAGCTTACGGGTAGGGAGCAGCATTCAGTACTTC.

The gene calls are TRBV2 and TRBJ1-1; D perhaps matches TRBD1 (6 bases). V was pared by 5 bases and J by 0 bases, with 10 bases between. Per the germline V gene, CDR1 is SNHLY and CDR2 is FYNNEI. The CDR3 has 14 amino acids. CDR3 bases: TGTGCCAGCAGTACCAGGGACATGAACACTGAAGCTTTCTTT. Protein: CASSTRDMNTEAFF.

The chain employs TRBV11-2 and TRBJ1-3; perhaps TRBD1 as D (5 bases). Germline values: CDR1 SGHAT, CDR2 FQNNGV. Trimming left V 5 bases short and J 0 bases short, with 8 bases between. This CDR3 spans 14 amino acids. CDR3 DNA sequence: TGTGCCAGCAGCGAGACAGACTCTGGAAACACCATATATTTT. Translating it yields CASSETDSGNTIYF.

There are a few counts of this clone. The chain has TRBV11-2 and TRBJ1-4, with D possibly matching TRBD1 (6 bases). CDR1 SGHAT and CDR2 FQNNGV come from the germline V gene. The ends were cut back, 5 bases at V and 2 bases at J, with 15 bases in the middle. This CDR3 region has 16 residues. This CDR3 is CASSMYRVGTNEKLFF. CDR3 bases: TGTGCCAGCAGCATGTACAGGGTAGGGACTAATGAAAAACTGTTTTTT.

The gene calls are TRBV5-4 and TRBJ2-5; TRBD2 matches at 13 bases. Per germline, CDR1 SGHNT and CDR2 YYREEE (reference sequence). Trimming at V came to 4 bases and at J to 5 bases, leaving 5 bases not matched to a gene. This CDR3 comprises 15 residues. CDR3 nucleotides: TGTGCCAGCAGCCGCGGGACTAGCGGGGAGGAGACCCAGTACTTC. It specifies CASSRGTSGEETQYF.

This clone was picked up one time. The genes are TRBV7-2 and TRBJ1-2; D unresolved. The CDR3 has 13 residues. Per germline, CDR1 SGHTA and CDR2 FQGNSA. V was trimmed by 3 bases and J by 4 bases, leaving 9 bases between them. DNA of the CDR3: TGTGCCAGCAGCTTCGCAACTGGCTATGGCTACACCTTC. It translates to CASSFATGYGYTF. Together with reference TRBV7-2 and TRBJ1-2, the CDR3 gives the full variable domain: GAGVSQSPSNKVTEKGKDVELRCDPISGHTALYWYRQSLGQGLEFLIYFQGNSAPDKSGLPSDRFSAERTGGSVSTLTIQRTQQEDSAVYLCASSFATGYGYTFGSGTRLTVV.

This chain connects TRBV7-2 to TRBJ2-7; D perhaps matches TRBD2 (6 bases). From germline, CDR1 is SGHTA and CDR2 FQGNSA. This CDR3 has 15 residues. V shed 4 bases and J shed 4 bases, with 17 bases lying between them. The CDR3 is CASSSLALWGYEQYF. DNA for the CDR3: TGTGCCAGCAGCTCTCTAGCGCTTTGGGGTTACGAGCAGTACTTC. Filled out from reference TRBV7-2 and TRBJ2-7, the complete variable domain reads GAGVSQSPSNKVTEKGKDVELRCDPISGHTALYWYRQSLGQGLEFLIYFQGNSAPDKSGLPSDRFSAERTGGSVSTLTIQRTQQEDSAVYLCASSSLALWGYEQYFGPGTRLTVT.

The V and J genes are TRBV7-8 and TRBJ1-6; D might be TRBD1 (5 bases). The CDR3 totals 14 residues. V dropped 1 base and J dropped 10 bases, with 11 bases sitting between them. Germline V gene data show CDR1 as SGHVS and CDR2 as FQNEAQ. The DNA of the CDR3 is TGTGCCAGCAGCTTAGTAGACGGGGGATCACCCCTCCACTTT. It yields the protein CASSLVDGGSPLHF. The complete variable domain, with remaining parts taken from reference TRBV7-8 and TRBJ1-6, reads GAGVSQSPRYKVAKRGQDVALRCDPISGHVSLFWYQQALGQGPEFLTYFQNEAQLDKSGLPSDRFFAERPEGSVSTLKIQRTQQEDSAVYLCASSLVDGGSPLHFGNGTRLTVT.

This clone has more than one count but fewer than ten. CDR3 in amino acids: CASSQDAPLADTQYF. The CDR3 DNA reads TGTGCCAGCAGCCAAGACGCCCCACTAGCAGATACGCAGTATTTT. The V gene is TRBV4-2, the J gene TRBJ2-3; D may be TRBD2 (5 bases). V was trimmed by 0 bases and J by 4 bases, leaving 11 bases between them. Germline V gives CDR1 LGHNA, CDR2 YNFKEQ. This CDR3 is built from 15 residues.

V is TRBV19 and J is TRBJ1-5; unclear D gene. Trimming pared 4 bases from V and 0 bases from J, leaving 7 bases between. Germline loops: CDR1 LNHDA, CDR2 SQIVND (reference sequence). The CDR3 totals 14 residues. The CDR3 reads CASSRQYSNQPQHF. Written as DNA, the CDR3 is TGTGCCAGTAGTAGGCAGTATAGCAATCAGCCCCAGCATTTT.

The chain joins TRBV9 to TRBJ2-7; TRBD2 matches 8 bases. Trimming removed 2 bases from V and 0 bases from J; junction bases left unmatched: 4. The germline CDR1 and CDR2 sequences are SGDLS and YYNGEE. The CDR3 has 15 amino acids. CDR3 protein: CASSVGGDSSYEQYF. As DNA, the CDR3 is TGTGCCAGCAGCGTCGGGGGGGACTCCTCCTACGAGCAGTACTTC.

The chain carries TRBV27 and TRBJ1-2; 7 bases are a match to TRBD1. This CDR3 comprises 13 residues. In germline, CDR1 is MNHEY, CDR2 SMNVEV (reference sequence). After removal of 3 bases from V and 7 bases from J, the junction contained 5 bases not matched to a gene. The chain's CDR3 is CASSFAGGTGYTF. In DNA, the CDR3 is TGTGCCAGCAGTTTCGCAGGGGGGACTGGCTACACCTTC.

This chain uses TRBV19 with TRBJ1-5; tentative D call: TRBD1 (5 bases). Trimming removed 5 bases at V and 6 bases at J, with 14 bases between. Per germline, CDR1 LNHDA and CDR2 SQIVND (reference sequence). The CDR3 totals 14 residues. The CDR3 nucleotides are TGTGCCAGTAGTCCCCAGGGATCGCGTCAGCCCCAGCATTTT. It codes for CASSPQGSRQPQHF.